These 19 T cell receptor beta chains were all obtained from the same sample, sequenced in a study of T cells in Graves' hyperthyroidism and ophthalmopathy. Researchers amplified the TCR beta CDR3 regions from RNA transcripts. Using the HTBI primer set, a first-round RT-PCR was run on the TCR CDR3. Each CDR3 protein gets one entry after TCRdb re-called the multiplex PCR reads with MiXCR. The sample shows about 570,000 distinct CDR3 sequences, roughly 46% of them seen only once. The sequencing sample was made of peripheral blood or thyroid tissue (not recorded which). The receptors come from an adult woman with Graves' disease, either hyperthyroidism or ophthalmopathy (not recorded which).

The chain combines TRBV5-6 with TRBJ1-1, with D tentatively TRBD1 (6 bases). V dropped 2 bases and J dropped 0 bases, with 20 bases sitting between them. The CDR3 loop spans 18 amino acids. Germline values: CDR1 SGHDT, CDR2 YYEEEE. The CDR3 nucleotides read TGTGCCAGCAGCTTCGGACAGCAACAGGGAAACATGAACACTGAAGCTTTCTTT. It is translated as CASSFGQQQGNMNTEAFF.

This clonotype came up many times. V gene TRBV10-3 combines with J gene TRBJ2-2; D is unclear. V lost 1 base and J 5 bases, leaving 2 bases between the germline ends. From germline, CDR1 is ENHRY and CDR2 SYGVKD. This CDR3 is built from 12 residues. CDR3 amino acids: CAISEWTGELFF. CDR3 DNA sequence: TGTGCCATCAGTGAGTGGACCGGGGAGCTGTTTTTT.

This clonotype was recorded at least ten times. CDR3 residues: CASSYSGFDEQYF. CDR3 DNA: TGTGCCAGCAGTTACTCCGGGTTCGACGAGCAGTACTTC. J is TRBJ2-7 and V is TRBV6-5, with no clear D. Germline CDR1 is MNHEY and CDR2 is SVGAGI. The CDR3 has 13 residues. Trimming took off 0 bases at V and 5 bases at J, with 8 bases between the two ends.

On this clonotype: This could be a read error, since a much larger clone is one nucleotide away. The chain couples TRBV7-9 to TRBJ1-1; no clear D gene. The CDR3 spans 13 residues. Germline V lookup: CDR1 SEHNR, CDR2 FQNEAQ (reference sequence). The CDR3 protein is CAGSSQANTEAFF. As DNA, the CDR3 is TGTGCCGGCAGCTCCCAGGCGAACACTGAAGCTTTCTTT. The entire variable domain, with the rest obtained from reference TRBV7-9 and TRBJ1-1, is as follows: DTGVSQNPRHKITKRGQNVTFRCDPISEHNRLYWYRQTLGQGPEFLTYFQNEAQLEKSRLLSDRFSAERPKGSFSTLEIQRTEQGDSAMYLCAGSSQANTEAFFGQGTRLTVV.

With respect to this clonotype: One end of the junction fails to match germline, which may point to a read error. The J gene is TRBJ2-5, the V gene TRBV11-2, with D uncertain. The germline V gene encodes CDR1 SGHAT and CDR2 FQNNGV. CDR3 size: 11 residues. CDR3 sequence: CASSLDRIQYF. Written as DNA, the CDR3 is TGTGCCAGTAGCTTAGATAGGATCCAGTACTTC.

This clonotype was counted only a few times. The V call is TRBV25-1, the J call TRBJ1-1; D gene unclear. The CDR3 is 11 amino acids. V was trimmed by 3 bases and J by 12 bases, leaving 11 bases between them. CDR1 is MGHDK, CDR2 SYGVNS, per germline. The CDR3 here is CASSESYLPFF. CDR3 in DNA: TGTGCCAGCAGTGAGTCGTACTTACCTTTCTTT.

The J gene is TRBJ1-1, the V gene TRBV7-2; D not certain. This CDR3 spans 12 amino acids. CDR1 and CDR2 (germline): SGHTA, FQGNSA. The ends were cut back, 4 bases at V and 9 bases at J, with 12 bases in the middle. The CDR3 reads CASSSMSPQAFF. CDR3 sequence (DNA): TGTGCCAGCAGCTCCATGTCCCCACAAGCTTTCTTT.

J is TRBJ1-1 and V is TRBV29-1; D gene uncertain. The CDR3 contains 14 residues. V was cut by 0 bases and J by 6 bases, with 14 bases left in between. Germline lookup yields CDR1 SQVTM and CDR2 ANQGSEA. The CDR3 DNA is TGCAGCGTTGAAGATCAAGAGGTCCTTCCTGAAGCTTTCTTT. It is translated as CSVEDQEVLPEAFF.

Of note for this clonotype: This may be a read error, as it is one base from a much larger clone. V is TRBV20-1 and J is TRBJ2-7, with a possible D match to TRBD2 (6 bases). The CDR3 has 15 amino acids. Germline CDR1 is DFQATT and CDR2 is SNEGSKA (reference sequence). The CDR3 reads CSVPEETRGTYERYF. The CDR3 DNA sequence: TGCAGTGTTCCCGAGGAGACTAGAGGGACCTACGAGCGGTACTTC.

This chain uses TRBV7-9 with TRBJ2-2; D possibly corresponds to TRBD1 (5 bases). This CDR3 region has 12 residues. V lost 5 bases, J lost 9 bases, and 10 bases lay in between. Germline V gives CDR1 SEHNR, CDR2 FQNEAQ (reference sequence). CDR3 amino acids: CASSTGARELFF. In DNA, the CDR3 is TGTGCCAGCAGCACTGGGGCGCGGGAGCTGTTTTTT.

This sequence joins TRBV7-2 and TRBJ2-6; possibly TRBD1 or TRBD2 for D (5 bases each). Between the trimmed V and J ends, which lost 5 bases and 2 bases, there was a span of 13 bases. Germline assignment: CDR1 SGHTA and CDR2 FQGNSA. The CDR3 runs 16 residues. The CDR3 region has the DNA TGTGCCAGCAGCCGGACCCGGGACCCTGGGGCCAACGTCCTGACTTTC. Translated, it gives CASSRTRDPGANVLTF.

This clonotype was counted at least ten times. The J gene is TRBJ2-7, the V gene TRBV30; 8 bases are a match to TRBD1. CDR3 length: 14 residues. Germline V gene lookup returns CDR1 GTSNPN and CDR2 SVGIG (reference sequence). The ends lost 5 bases at V and 7 bases at J; junction bases unmatched: 13. This CDR3 reads CAWGPRGRAVEQYF. As DNA, the CDR3 is TGTGCCTGGGGTCCCAGGGGGCGAGCGGTTGAGCAGTACTTC.

This clonotype was counted a few times. This chain joins TRBV10-2 and TRBJ1-5, with D perhaps TRBD1 (5 bases). This CDR3 contains 14 residues. The germline V gene encodes CDR1 WSHSY and CDR2 SAAADI. The V gene lost 2 bases and the J gene lost 5 bases, with 10 bases spanning the gap. The CDR3 DNA reads as TGCGCCAGCAGTGAGCATCTGGGGGATCAGCCCCAGCATTTT. It is translated as CASSEHLGDQPQHF.

The J gene is TRBJ1-2, the V gene TRBV20-1, with 11 bases aligning to TRBD1. The CDR3 runs to 16 residues. Germline trimming cut 2 bases from V and 4 bases from J; bases unmatched to any gene: 9. Germline V CDR1 and CDR2: DFQATT, SNEGSKA (reference sequence). The CDR3 bases are TGCAGTGCTAGAAAGGGGTCCGGGACAGGGGGCTATGGCTACACCTTC. Its translation: CSARKGSGTGGYGYTF.

This clonotype was observed at least ten times. The rearrangement uses TRBV10-3 and TRBJ1-2, with 8 bases that match TRBD1. The CDR3 consists of 14 residues. V lost 0 bases, J lost 4 bases, and 1 base stayed unmatched. Germline CDR1 reads ENHRY; CDR2 reads SYGVKD. In nucleotides, the CDR3 is TGTGCCATCAGTGAGTCGCAGGGGGCCTATGGCTACACCTTC. It specifies CAISESQGAYGYTF.

The CDR3 DNA is TGTGCCAGCAGGGACAGGGGTTCAGGAAAACTGTTTTTT. Translation: CASRDRGSGKLFF. This rearrangement joins TRBV12-3 or TRBV12-4 to TRBJ1-4, with TRBD1 identical over 9 bases. Germline trimming cut 6 bases from V and 10 bases from J; bases unmatched to any gene: 6. There are 13 residues in the CDR3.

This clonotype was recorded at least ten times. The CDR3, as DNA: TGCAGTGCTAGAGGGACAGGCTCTGGAAACACCATATATTTT. It specifies CSARGTGSGNTIYF. The gene calls are TRBV20-1 and TRBJ1-3, with TRBD1 identical over 7 bases. From germline, CDR1 is DFQATT and CDR2 SNEGSKA (reference sequence). The CDR3 loop spans 14 amino acids. V shed 1 base and J 0 bases; nucleotides not matched to a gene: 0.

The V and J genes are TRBV7-9 and TRBJ1-5; D remains unclear. The V end was cut by 4 bases, the J end by 11 bases, with 18 bases between. Germline V lookup: CDR1 SEHNR, CDR2 FQNEAQ (reference sequence). This CDR3 comprises 14 residues. CDR3 DNA: TGTGCCAGCAGCTCAGGCAGGTACCAAGAGACCCAGCATTTT. This gives the protein CASSSGRYQETQHF.

The V and J genes are TRBV6-6 and TRBJ1-2; 11 nucleotides align to TRBD1. This CDR3 has 15 amino acids. The germline CDR1 and CDR2 sequences are MNHNY and SVGAGI (reference sequence). The ends lost 6 bases at V and 4 bases at J; junction bases unmatched: 7. The CDR3 DNA reads as TGTGCCAGCAGACGGACAGGGGGCAAAAGCTATGGCTACACCTTC. Translated: CASRRTGGKSYGYTF.